The present TCR beta chain was sequenced within a study of Ad26.COV2.S vaccination and SARS-CoV-2 variants. Study summary: Donor was assigned to the Ad26.COV2.S arm of trial COV1001.

Here immunoSEQ multiplex PCR was the method, and the copy in TCRdb shows in-frame clones only, minus some. Of around 320,000 clones listed, 87% are singletons. The treatment here: some 20 received Ad26.COV2.S at low or high dose, single or two shots; several received placebo; per-sample allocation not given. The samples were gathered on day 63 after the first injection of vaccine or placebo. Per germline, CDR1 SGHTA and CDR2 FQGTGA. The CDR3 length is 15 residues. Trimming removed 6 bases from V and 6 bases from J, with 18 bases in between. V and J are TRBV7-3 and TRBJ1-5, with D possibly being TRBD1 (6 bases). The TCR was taken from a person between 18 and 60 years old who received the Ad26.COV2.S COVID-19 vaccine or a placebo. Material: peripheral blood, obtained in a trial of Ad26.COV2.S vaccine versus placebo. CDR3 bases: TGTGCCAGCAGACGAAAACAGGGTTTCCTTCAGCCCCAGCATTTT. Its protein product is CASRRKQGFLQPQHF. The full variable domain, its missing parts supplied by reference TRBV7-3 and TRBJ1-5, is GAGVSQTPSNKVTEKGKYVELRCDPISGHTALYWYRQSLGQGPEFLIYFQGTGAADDSGLPNDRFFAVRPEGSVSTLKIQRTERGDSAVYLCASRRKQGFLQPQHFGDGTRLSIL.